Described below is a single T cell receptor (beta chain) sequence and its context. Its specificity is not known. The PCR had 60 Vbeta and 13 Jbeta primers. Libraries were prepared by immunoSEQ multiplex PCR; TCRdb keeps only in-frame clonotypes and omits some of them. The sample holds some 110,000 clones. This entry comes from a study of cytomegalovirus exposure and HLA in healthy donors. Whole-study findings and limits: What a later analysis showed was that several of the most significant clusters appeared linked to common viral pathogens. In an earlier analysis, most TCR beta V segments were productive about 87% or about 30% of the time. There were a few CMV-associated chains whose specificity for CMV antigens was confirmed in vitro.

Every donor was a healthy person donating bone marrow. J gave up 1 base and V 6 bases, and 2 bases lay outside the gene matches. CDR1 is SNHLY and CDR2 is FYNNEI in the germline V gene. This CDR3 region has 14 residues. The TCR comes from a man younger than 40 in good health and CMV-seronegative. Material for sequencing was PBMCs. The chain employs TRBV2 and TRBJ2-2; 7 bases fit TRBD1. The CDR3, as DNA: TGTGCCAGCAGCCGGGACAGGAACACCGGGGAGCTGTTTTTT. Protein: CASSRDRNTGELFF.